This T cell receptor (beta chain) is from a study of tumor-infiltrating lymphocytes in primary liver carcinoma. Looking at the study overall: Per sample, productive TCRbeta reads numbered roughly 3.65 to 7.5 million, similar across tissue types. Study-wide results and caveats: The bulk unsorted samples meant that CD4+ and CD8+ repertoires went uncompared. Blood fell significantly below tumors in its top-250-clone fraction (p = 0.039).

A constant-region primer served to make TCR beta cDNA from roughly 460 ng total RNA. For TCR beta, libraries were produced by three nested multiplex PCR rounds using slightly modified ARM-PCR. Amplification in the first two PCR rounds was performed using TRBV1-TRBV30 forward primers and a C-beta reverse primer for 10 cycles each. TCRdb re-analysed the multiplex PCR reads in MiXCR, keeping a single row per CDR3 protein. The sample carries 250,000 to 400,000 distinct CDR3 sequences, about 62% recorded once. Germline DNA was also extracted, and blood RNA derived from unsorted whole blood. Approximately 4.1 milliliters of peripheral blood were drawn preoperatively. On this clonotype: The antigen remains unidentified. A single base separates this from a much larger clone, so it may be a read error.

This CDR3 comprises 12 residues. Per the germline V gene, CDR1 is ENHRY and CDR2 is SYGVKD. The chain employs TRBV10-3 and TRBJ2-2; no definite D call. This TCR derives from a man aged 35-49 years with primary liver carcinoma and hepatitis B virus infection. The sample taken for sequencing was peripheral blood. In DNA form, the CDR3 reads TGTGCCATCATTGAGTCTGGCGGGGAGCTGTTTTTT. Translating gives CAIIESGGELFF.